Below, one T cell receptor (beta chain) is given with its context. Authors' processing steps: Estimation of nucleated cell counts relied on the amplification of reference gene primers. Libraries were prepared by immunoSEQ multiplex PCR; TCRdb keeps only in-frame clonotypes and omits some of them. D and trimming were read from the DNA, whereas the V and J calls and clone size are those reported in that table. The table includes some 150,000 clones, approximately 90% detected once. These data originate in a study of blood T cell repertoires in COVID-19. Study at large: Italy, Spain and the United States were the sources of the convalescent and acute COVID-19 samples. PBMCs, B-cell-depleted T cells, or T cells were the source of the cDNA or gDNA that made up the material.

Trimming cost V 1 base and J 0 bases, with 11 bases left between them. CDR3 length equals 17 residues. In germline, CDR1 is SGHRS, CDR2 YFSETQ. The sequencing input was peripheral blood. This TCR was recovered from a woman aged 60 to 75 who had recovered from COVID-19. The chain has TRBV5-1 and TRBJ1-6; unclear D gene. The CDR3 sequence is CASSLWSGSSYNSPLHF. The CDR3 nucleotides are TGCGCCAGCAGCTTGTGGTCAGGTAGCTCCTATAATTCACCCCTCCACTTT. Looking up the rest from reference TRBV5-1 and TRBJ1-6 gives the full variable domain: KAGVTQTPRYLIKTRGQQVTLSCSPISGHRSVSWYQQTPGQGLQFLFEYFSETQRNKGNFPGRFSGRQFSNSRSEMNVSTLELGDSALYLCASSLWSGSSYNSPLHFGNGTRLTVT.